Following are 20 T cell receptor beta chains from one sample sequenced in a study of blood T cell repertoires in COVID-19. Assay: immunoSEQ multiplex PCR; the TCRdb copy retains only in-frame clones and omits some. In the table there are about 140,000 clones, 75% to 85% of which are singletons. The sample comprised peripheral blood. The receptors come from a man in his fifties with acute or convalescent COVID-19.

V gene TRBV2 combines with J gene TRBJ2-2; 9 bases are shared with TRBD1. The germline gives CDR1 SNHLY, CDR2 FYNNEI. The ends lost 5 bases at V and 7 bases at J; junction bases unmatched: 8. The CDR3 runs to 15 residues. The DNA for the CDR3 is TGTGCCAGCAGTTCGGGACAGGGAATGGGCGGGGAGCTGTTTTTT. This encodes CASSSGQGMGGELFF. Filled out from reference TRBV2 and TRBJ2-2, the complete variable domain reads EPEVTQTPSHQVTQMGQEVILRCVPISNHLYFYWYRQILGQKVEFLVSFYNNEISEKSEIFDDQFSVERPDGSNFTLKIRSTKLEDSAMYFCASSSGQGMGGELFFGEGSRLTVL.

The CDR3 loop is CATSRGRDQETQYF. For the CDR3, the DNA is TGTGCCACCAGCAGAGGACGGGATCAAGAGACCCAGTACTTC. The rearrangement uses TRBV15 and TRBJ2-5; D may be TRBD2 (5 bases). Germline V gene data show CDR1 as LNHNV and CDR2 as YYDKDF (reference sequence). V dropped 1 base and J dropped 2 bases, with 8 bases sitting between them. The CDR3 sequence is 14 residues long.

The chain carries TRBV30 and TRBJ1-6; a weak D match, TRBD1 (5 bases). CDR3 length: 14 amino acids. CDR1 is GTSNPN and CDR2 is SVGIG in the germline V gene (reference sequence). The V gene lost 2 bases and the J gene lost 6 bases, with 11 bases spanning the gap. CDR3 loop: CAWSPRGGNSPLHF. The CDR3 DNA reads TGTGCCTGGAGTCCGAGGGGAGGTAATTCACCCCTCCACTTT.

The V call is TRBV5-1, the J call TRBJ1-4; TRBD1 matches 9 bases. Germline CDR1 SGHRS, CDR2 YFSETQ. V was pared by 3 bases and J by 8 bases, with 5 bases of the junction left unmatched. The CDR3 consists of 14 residues. CDR3 protein: CASSSGQGQEKLFF. The CDR3 nucleotides read TGCGCCAGCAGCTCCGGACAGGGGCAAGAAAAACTGTTTTTT.

The V gene is TRBV3-1 (or the pseudogene TRBV3-2), the J gene TRBJ2-2; 10 bases agree with TRBD1. With 8 bases clipped from V and 3 bases from J, the junction kept 9 bases outside the gene matches. Germline V gene sequence: CDR1 LGHDT, CDR2 YNNKEL (reference sequence). This CDR3 region has 16 residues. The CDR3 loop is CASGYRTGGDTGELFF. CDR3 DNA: TGTGCCAGCGGATATAGGACAGGGGGAGACACCGGGGAGCTGTTTTTT.

The chain employs TRBV7-2 and TRBJ2-3, with a weak D call TRBD1 (5 bases). Deletions cut 2 bases from V and 0 bases from J, with 6 bases between. CDR1 and CDR2 (germline): SGHTA, FQGNSA. The CDR3 loop spans 14 amino acids. This CDR3 is CASSLRQSTDTQYF. CDR3 coding DNA: TGTGCCAGCAGCTTACGACAGAGCACAGATACGCAGTATTTT.

The chain uses TRBV18 and TRBJ1-5; D ambiguous. CDR3 length equals 13 residues. Germline CDR1 and CDR2: KGHSH and LQKENI. The V gene lost 2 bases and the J gene lost 7 bases, with 9 bases spanning the gap. The CDR3 sequence is CASSPGEEQPQHF. Written as DNA, the CDR3 is TGTGCCAGCTCACCAGGGGAGGAGCAGCCCCAGCATTTT.

Written as DNA, the CDR3 is TGTGCCAGCAGCCCCGTTGGCTCTAGTAGAAGCCCGCAGTTCTTC. Translation: CASSPVGSSRSPQFF. J is TRBJ2-1 and V is TRBV3-1 (or the pseudogene TRBV3-2); no clear D gene. The CDR3 loop spans 15 amino acids. Trimming took 4 bases from V and 12 from J, leaving 22 bases between them. Germline assignment: CDR1 LGHDT and CDR2 YNNKEL (reference sequence).

The gene calls are TRBV5-4 and TRBJ1-1; D is unclear. CDR3 length: 13 amino acids. From germline, CDR1 is SGHNT and CDR2 YYREEE (reference sequence). V was cut by 0 bases and J by 7 bases, with 10 bases left in between. The CDR3 coding sequence is TGTGCCAGCAGCTTGGGAGGGTCGGGTGAAGCTTTCTTT. Translation: CASSLGGSGEAFF.

This sequence joins TRBV2 and TRBJ2-1, with TRBD2 as a possible D gene (6 bases). The ends were cut back, 6 bases at V and 1 base at J, with 16 bases in the middle. Germline assignment: CDR1 SNHLY and CDR2 FYNNEI. The CDR3 consists of 16 residues. Here the CDR3 DNA reads TGTGCCAGCAGGGGAGGAGGGAGTGGGTCCTACAATGAGCAGTTCTTC. This codes for CASRGGGSGSYNEQFF.

This chain uses TRBV18 with TRBJ2-1; 7 positions agree with TRBD1. With V trimmed by 4 bases and J by 5 bases, 14 bases remained unmatched. Germline assignment: CDR1 KGHSH and CDR2 LQKENI. This CDR3 is built from 17 residues. DNA for the CDR3: TGTGCCAGCTCACAGGAGACAGGGCGTTTTTCTGACAATGAGCAGTTCTTC. Protein: CASSQETGRFSDNEQFF.

V usage is TRBV5-1 and J usage is TRBJ1-1; 10 positions match TRBD1. The CDR3 runs to 15 residues. Trimming at V came to 5 bases and at J to 5 bases, leaving 9 bases not matched to a gene. Germline CDR1 is SGHRS and CDR2 is YFSETQ. The CDR3 region has the DNA TGCGCCAGCAGTGAGACAGGGACAGGGGAGACTGAAGCTTTCTTT. Amino acids: CASSETGTGETEAFF.

The V gene is TRBV19, the J gene TRBJ1-5; the match to TRBD1 covers 8 bases. This CDR3 is built from 18 residues. Germline trimming cut 3 bases from V and 1 base from J; bases unmatched to any gene: 11. Per germline, CDR1 LNHDA and CDR2 SQIVND (reference sequence). CDR3: CASSILTGADVSNQPQHF. In nucleotides, the CDR3 is TGTGCCAGTAGTATTCTGACAGGGGCCGACGTAAGCAATCAGCCCCAGCATTTT. Looking up the rest from reference TRBV19 and TRBJ1-5 gives the full variable domain: DGGITQSPKYLFRKEGQNVTLSCEQNLNHDAMYWYRQDPGQGLRLIYYSQIVNDFQKGDIAEGYSVSREKKESFPLTVTSAQKNPTAFYLCASSILTGADVSNQPQHFGDGTRLSIL.

The rearrangement links TRBV7-9 to TRBJ2-4; possible D gene TRBD1, 5 bases. This CDR3 comprises 19 residues. Germline V gives CDR1 SEHNR, CDR2 FQNEAQ (reference sequence). Trimming removed 1 base at V and 5 bases at J, with 24 bases between. CDR3 in DNA: TGTGCCAGCAGCTTAGGTGTATTGGTCCAGGACCTAGGGGAAAACATTCAGTACTTC. This sequence encodes CASSLGVLVQDLGENIQYF. The full variable domain, with the rest looked up from reference TRBV7-9 and TRBJ2-4, is DTGVSQNPRHKITKRGQNVTFRCDPISEHNRLYWYRQTLGQGPEFLTYFQNEAQLEKSRLLSDRFSAERPKGSFSTLEIQRTEQGDSAMYLCASSLGVLVQDLGENIQYFGAGTRLSVL.

The genes are TRBV9 and TRBJ2-7, with TRBD1 matching 7 bases. The trim removed 0 bases at V and 3 bases at J, leaving 3 bases unmatched. This CDR3 is built from 14 residues. Per the germline V gene, CDR1 is SGDLS and CDR2 is YYNGEE. CDR3 sequence (DNA): TGTGCCAGCAGCGTAGCTTCAGGGGGCTACGAGCAGTACTTC. Translating gives CASSVASGGYEQYF.

The chain joins TRBV19 to TRBJ2-4, with 8 nucleotides matching TRBD1. The CDR3 is 15 amino acids. Germline-derived CDR1 and CDR2 are LNHDA and SQIVND (reference sequence). The V gene end was trimmed by 5 bases and the J gene end by 2 bases; junction bases not matched to a gene: 5. CDR3: CASSFWTGTKNIQYF. CDR3 nucleotides: TGTGCCAGTAGTTTCTGGACAGGGACCAAAAACATTCAGTACTTC.

This clone was counted a single time. This chain links TRBV6-6 with TRBJ2-3; 13 bases line up with TRBD2. Germline CDR1 MNHNY, CDR2 SVGAGI (reference sequence). This CDR3 has 16 residues. Trimming took 6 bases from V and 6 from J; bases not matched to a gene: 9. The CDR3 sequence: CASRRGLAGDPDTQYF. CDR3 coding DNA: TGTGCCAGCAGACGAGGACTAGCGGGAGATCCCGATACGCAGTATTTT.

V and J are TRBV7-9 and TRBJ1-1; possible D gene TRBD1, 5 bases. Per germline, CDR1 SEHNR and CDR2 FQNEAQ (reference sequence). The CDR3 is made up of 15 amino acids. The V gene lost 4 bases and the J gene lost 8 bases, with 20 bases spanning the gap. The CDR3: CASSSDRLYTMEAFF. DNA of the CDR3: TGTGCCAGCAGCTCCGACAGACTCTACACTATGGAAGCTTTCTTT.

The genes are TRBV5-4 and TRBJ1-1; TRBD1 agrees at 11 bases. This CDR3 is built from 16 residues. V was pared by 2 bases and J by 2 bases, with 5 bases of the junction left unmatched. Germline CDR1 is SGHNT and CDR2 is YYREEE (reference sequence). CDR3 protein: CASSFPDRGPNTEAFF. The DNA of the CDR3 is TGTGCCAGCAGCTTCCCGGACAGGGGGCCTAACACTGAAGCTTTCTTT.

The chain joins TRBV4-1 to TRBJ2-1; D perhaps matches TRBD1 (7 bases). This CDR3 is built from 15 residues. V was cut by 6 bases and J by 4 bases, with 16 bases left in between. Per the germline V gene, CDR1 is MGHRA and CDR2 is YSYEKL. CDR3 DNA: TGCGCCAGCAGGCACCCAGGGGGGCGGTACAATGAGCAGTTCTTC. It yields the protein CASRHPGGRYNEQFF.